These 23 T cell receptor beta chains were sequenced from one sample in a study of early T cells in non-severe SARS-CoV-2 infection. TCRdb redid the calling of the 5' RACE reads with MiXCR, one entry per CDR3 protein. The sample includes about 11,000 distinct CDR3 sequences, 4% to 5.5% of them seen just once. Sequenced material: whole blood. The receptor source for this set is an adult who was a healthcare worker with PCR-confirmed SARS-CoV-2 infection or an uninfected control (not recorded which).

The sample holds many counts of this clonotype. V is TRBV5-1 and J is TRBJ2-3; D may be TRBD2 (6 bases). The V gene's germline CDR1 is SGHRS and CDR2 YFSETQ. The CDR3 length is 16 residues. The V and J ends lost 1 base and 6 bases respectively, with 18 bases between them. The DNA for the CDR3 is TGCGCCAGCAGCTTGCCCGGAGGGTCCCCAAGGGATACGCAGTATTTT. Translating it yields CASSLPGGSPRDTQYF.

The table lists this clonotype with a few counts. The rearrangement uses TRBV29-1 and TRBJ2-5; possibly TRBD2 for D (5 bases). The V gene's germline CDR1 is SQVTM and CDR2 ANQGSEA. V was pared by 8 bases and J by 4 bases, with 14 bases between. The CDR3 consists of 12 residues. CDR3 sequence: CSFRGSRETQYF. The CDR3 nucleotides read TGCAGCTTTAGAGGGTCGAGAGAGACCCAGTACTTC. Based on the CDR3 plus reference TRBV29-1 and TRBJ2-5, the full variable domain is SAVISQKPSRDICQRGTSLTIQCQVDSQVTMMFWYRQQPGQSLTLIATANQGSEATYESGFVIDKFPISRPNLTFSTLTVSNMSPEDSSIYLCSFRGSRETQYFGPGTRLLVL.

This clonotype was seen ten or more times. The chain joins TRBV11-2 to TRBJ1-4, with D possibly being TRBD1 (5 bases). Germline CDR1 SGHAT, CDR2 FQNNGV. This CDR3 spans 14 amino acids. The V gene lost 5 bases and the J gene lost 3 bases, with 10 bases spanning the gap. The CDR3 DNA reads TGTGCCAGCAGCAGGGGTGGCCCTAATGAAAAACTGTTTTTT. Translated: CASSRGGPNEKLFF.

This clonotype was observed at least ten times. The chain joins TRBV29-1 to TRBJ2-7; TRBD1 aligns across 7 bases. Trimming cost V 1 base and J 3 bases; bases outside gene matches: 3. The CDR3 spans 13 residues. Germline V CDR1 and CDR2: SQVTM, ANQGSEA. CDR3 in DNA: TGCAGCGTTGAAGGGGACAGCTACTACGAGCAGTACTTC. Encoded protein: CSVEGDSYYEQYF.

This sequence joins TRBV6-1 and TRBJ2-2, with D perhaps TRBD1 or TRBD2 (6 bases each). Germline V gene lookup returns CDR1 MNHNS and CDR2 SASEGT. The CDR3 is made up of 16 amino acids. The V end was cut by 4 bases, the J end by 3 bases, with 15 bases between. The CDR3 loop reads CASSGWGASDTGELFF. The CDR3 DNA reads as TGTGCCAGCAGTGGGTGGGGGGCAAGTGACACCGGGGAGCTGTTTTTT.

This clonotype is labeled medium-sized (0.01 to 0.1%). The rearrangement links TRBV10-3 to TRBJ2-7; D possibly corresponds to TRBD1 (6 bases). Trimming removed 10 bases from V and 2 bases from J, with 18 bases in between. This CDR3 region has 14 residues. Germline V CDR1 and CDR2: ENHRY, SYGVKD. The CDR3 protein is CATKGQKGPYEQYF. Written as DNA, the CDR3 is TGTGCCACGAAAGGACAGAAAGGGCCCTACGAGCAGTACTTC.

This clonotype rates as medium-sized. J is TRBJ1-1 and V is TRBV20-1; D gene uncertain. In germline, CDR1 is DFQATT, CDR2 SNEGSKA (reference sequence). The V end lost 3 bases, the J end lost 5 bases, and 16 bases lay between the germline ends. This CDR3 has 14 residues. The CDR3 loop is CSARQAGRGTEAFF. CDR3 nucleotides: TGCAGTGCTAGGCAGGCCGGCCGGGGTACTGAAGCTTTCTTT.

V and J are TRBV12-5 and TRBJ2-2, with D perhaps TRBD1 or TRBD2 (5 bases each). Germline V gives CDR1 LGHNT, CDR2 FRNRAP. V shed 0 bases and J shed 6 bases, with 11 bases lying between them. The CDR3 length is 15 residues. The CDR3 coding sequence is TGTGCTAGTGGTTTGGTACGAGGGGTCCCCGGGGAGCTGTTTTTT. Its translation: CASGLVRGVPGELFF.

This chain connects TRBV20-1 to TRBJ2-7; no definite D call. Germline CDR1 is DFQATT and CDR2 is SNEGSKA (reference sequence). CDR3 size: 11 residues. The germline V and J ends were trimmed by 6 bases and 2 bases, with 8 bases remaining between them. CDR3 in DNA: TGCAGTGCAAGACACACCTACGAGCAGTACTTC. This gives the protein CSARHTYEQYF.

This clonotype was seen only a few times. The rearrangement links TRBV5-1 to TRBJ1-1; 8 bases map to TRBD1. CDR1 and CDR2 from the germline V gene are SGHRS and YFSETQ. V shed 1 base, J shed 2 bases, and the junction held 10 bases outside the gene matches. CDR3 length: 17 amino acids. The CDR3 nucleotides are TGCGCCAGCAGCTTGAGGGCCAGGGGGCTTGGAAACACTGAAGCTTTCTTT. Translating it yields CASSLRARGLGNTEAFF.

There are many counts of this clonotype. V gene TRBV18 combines with J gene TRBJ2-5; tentative D call: TRBD1 (5 bases). Germline values: CDR1 KGHSH, CDR2 LQKENI. CDR3 length: 17 residues. Trimming took off 0 bases at V and 6 bases at J, with 20 bases between the two ends. The CDR3 loop is CASSPPGFDSDGKTQYF. The CDR3 DNA reads as TGTGCCAGCTCACCACCGGGGTTCGACAGCGATGGAAAGACCCAGTACTTC.

This clonotype was seen repeatedly, ten times or more. The CDR3 nucleotides read TGCAGTGCTATGGACAGCAACACCGGGGAGCTGTTTTTT. It yields the protein CSAMDSNTGELFF. The rearrangement uses TRBV20-1 and TRBJ2-2; D might be TRBD1 (6 bases). Trimming removed 4 bases from V and 2 bases from J, with 8 bases in between. Germline V gene lookup returns CDR1 DFQATT and CDR2 SNEGSKA (reference sequence). The CDR3 runs 13 residues.

This clonotype has at least ten counts. This chain joins TRBV5-6 and TRBJ1-1; D unclear. Between the trimmed V and J ends, which lost 0 bases and 5 bases, there was a span of 5 bases. The CDR3 extends over 12 amino acids. CDR1 is SGHDT and CDR2 is YYEEEE in the germline V gene. CDR3: CASSLVETEAFF. The CDR3, as DNA: TGTGCCAGCAGCTTGGTCGAAACTGAAGCTTTCTTT.

At least ten counts were recorded for this clonotype. The V gene is TRBV12-3 or TRBV12-4, the J gene TRBJ2-7; unclear D gene. CDR3 length equals 13 residues. V was shortened by 6 bases and J by 4 bases, with 13 bases between the two germline ends. CDR3 protein: CASSHPLDYEQYF. CDR3 sequence (DNA): TGTGCCAGCAGCCACCCGCTAGATTACGAGCAGTACTTC.

Many counts were recorded for this clonotype. The rearrangement links TRBV7-9 to TRBJ1-6; maybe TRBD1 (5 bases). The CDR3 covers 14 residues. Looked up from germline, CDR1 is SEHNR and CDR2 is FQNEAQ (reference sequence). V lost 0 bases to trimming and J lost 11 bases, with 11 bases between them. DNA of the CDR3: TGTGCCAGCAGCTTAGCCGGGATACAGGCACCCCTCCACTTT. Translating it yields CASSLAGIQAPLHF.

The chain links TRBV3-1 to TRBJ2-5, with TRBD2 matching over 8 bases. This CDR3 region has 18 residues. Germline-derived CDR1 and CDR2 are LGHDT and YNNKEL (reference sequence). J gave up 4 bases and V 3 bases, and 16 bases lay outside the gene matches. The CDR3, as DNA: TGTGCCAGCAGCCAGGCGTCCTTCGCGGGGGGAACGGGAGAGACCCAGTACTTC. The encoded protein is CASSQASFAGGTGETQYF.

There are many counts of this clonotype. The DNA for the CDR3 is TGCGCCAGCCACAAGGGGGCTTCGGAGACCCAGTACTTC. This gives the protein CASHKGASETQYF. The chain is built from TRBV23-1 and TRBJ2-5; 7 nucleotides line up with TRBD1. TRBV23-1 is annotated as an ORF whose role is uncertain. V lost 8 bases and J lost 5; bases outside the gene matches: 8. This CDR3 comprises 13 residues.

This clonotype was seen at least ten times. The chain carries TRBV6-6 and TRBJ2-7; 8 bases map to TRBD1. CDR3 size: 12 residues. Germline-derived CDR1 and CDR2 are MNHNY and SVGAGI (reference sequence). V gave up 8 bases and J gave up 6 bases; unmatched junction bases: 6. CDR3 residues: CASGRGRPEQYF. In DNA, the CDR3 is TGTGCCAGCGGCAGGGGGCGCCCCGAGCAGTACTTC.

This clonotype was counted between two and nine times. The chain links TRBV20-1 to TRBJ1-4, with a weak D call TRBD1 (5 bases). The CDR3 spans 11 residues. Germline V lookup: CDR1 DFQATT, CDR2 SNEGSKA (reference sequence). The CDR3 spells CALGQDEKLFF. CDR3 in DNA: TGCGCCCTGGGGCAGGATGAAAAACTGTTTTTT.

This clonotype was found many times. The chain recombines TRBV19 with TRBJ2-3, with 12 bases aligning to TRBD1. Germline assignment: CDR1 LNHDA and CDR2 SQIVND (reference sequence). V was clipped by 5 bases and J by 5 bases; unmatched bases: 5. This CDR3 region has 15 residues. The CDR3 loop reads CASSPGQGAGDTQYF. As DNA, the CDR3 is TGTGCCAGTAGTCCGGGACAGGGGGCAGGAGATACGCAGTATTTT.

Many counts were recorded for this clonotype. The rearrangement links TRBV10-3 to TRBJ2-3, with 8 positions matching TRBD1. Germline V lookup: CDR1 ENHRY, CDR2 SYGVKD. Trimming at V came to 4 bases and at J to 5 bases, leaving 5 bases not matched to a gene. The CDR3 sequence is 14 residues long. CDR3 loop: CAISGGQVRDTQYF. The CDR3 DNA reads as TGTGCCATCAGTGGGGGACAGGTTCGAGATACGCAGTATTTT.

This clonotype was recorded at least ten times. J is TRBJ1-1 and V is TRBV12-5, with D possibly TRBD1 on 5 matching bases. This CDR3 comprises 14 residues. Trimming stripped 0 bases from V and 1 base from J, with 6 bases between. Germline loops: CDR1 LGHNT, CDR2 FRNRAP. CDR3 residues: CASGLVGQNTEAFF. Here the CDR3 DNA reads TGTGCTAGTGGTTTGGTAGGACAGAACACTGAAGCTTTCTTT.

This clonotype was observed a handful of times. The J gene is TRBJ2-1, the V gene TRBV9; weak D call: TRBD1 (5 bases). Germline loops: CDR1 SGDLS, CDR2 YYNGEE. Trimming cost V 6 bases and J 2 bases, with 12 bases left between them. The CDR3 is 14 amino acids. The CDR3 spells CASTLGLTYNEQFF. The CDR3 DNA reads TGTGCCAGCACCCTGGGGCTAACCTACAATGAGCAGTTCTTC.